This paragraph covers one T cell receptor beta chain sequence. The CDR3 totals 15 residues. The trim removed 2 bases at V and 5 bases at J, leaving 2 bases unmatched. Germline CDR1 and CDR2: SGDLS and YYNGEE. Authors' processing steps: Amplified reference gene primers provided the basis for estimating nucleated cell counts. Assay used: immunoSEQ multiplex PCR; TCRdb lists only in-frame clones, some missing. V and J calls and clone size are copied from that table; D and trimming were computed from the DNA. The data hold about 75,000 clones, with around nine tenths observed a single time. This sample is part of a study of blood T cell repertoires in COVID-19. Study context: Samples taken during acute and convalescent COVID-19 were collected in the United States, Italy and Spain.

The sample was peripheral blood. The sequence came from a human donor in a cohort sampled during active COVID-19. This chain uses TRBV9 with TRBJ2-2, with 11 bases identical to TRBD1. The CDR3 here is CASSVRDRGTGELFF. CDR3 nucleotide sequence: TGTGCCAGCAGCGTGCGGGACAGGGGGACCGGGGAGCTGTTTTTT.